This TCR beta chain derives from a study of T-cell memory formation after mild COVID-19. Study-wide results and caveats: CD8+ contracting clones occupied EMRA, while CD4+ ones occupied mainly CM and EM. Researchers could not confirm that second-wave clones peaking on day 37 targeted SARS-CoV-2. There was a balanced CD4/CD8 profile in clones contracting day 15 to 85, and later expanders leaned CD4+. Pre-infection memory held some responding clones, suggesting pre-existing cross-reactive T cells responded.

The V and J ends lost 2 bases and 8 bases respectively, with 12 bases between them. There are 13 residues in the CDR3. Germline CDR1 SGHNT, CDR2 YENEEA. This clonotype came up a few times. The antigen remains unidentified. TCRdb fed the 5' RACE reads into MiXCR, producing one record per CDR3 protein. The sample has about 400,000 distinct CDR3 sequences, about 22% seen once; the top ten hold about 12%. Sequencing was carried out using PBMCs or a T cell subset sorted from them (not recorded which). The source is an adult woman who had mild COVID-19 (a few samples of this study predate the infection). Cell type and time point are not known. This chain uses TRBV11-3 with TRBJ1-1; no reliable D call. The CDR3 here is CASSLIPRGEAFF. DNA of the CDR3: TGTGCCAGCAGCTTAATCCCCCGCGGAGAAGCTTTCTTT.